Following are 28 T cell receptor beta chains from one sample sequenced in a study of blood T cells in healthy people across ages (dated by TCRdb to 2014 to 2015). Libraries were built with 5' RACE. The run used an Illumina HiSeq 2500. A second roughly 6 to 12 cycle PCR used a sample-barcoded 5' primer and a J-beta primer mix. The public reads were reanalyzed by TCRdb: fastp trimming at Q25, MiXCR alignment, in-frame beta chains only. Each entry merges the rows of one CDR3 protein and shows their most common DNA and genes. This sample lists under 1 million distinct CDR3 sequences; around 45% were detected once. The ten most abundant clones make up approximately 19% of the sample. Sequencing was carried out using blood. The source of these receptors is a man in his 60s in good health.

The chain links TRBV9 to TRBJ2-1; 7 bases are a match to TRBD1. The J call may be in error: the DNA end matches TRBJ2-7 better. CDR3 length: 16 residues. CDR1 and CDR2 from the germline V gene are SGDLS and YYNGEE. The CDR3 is CASSPRDSRAYNEQYF. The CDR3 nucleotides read TGTGCCAGCAGCCCCCGGGACAGCCGAGCCTACAATGAGCAGTACTTC.

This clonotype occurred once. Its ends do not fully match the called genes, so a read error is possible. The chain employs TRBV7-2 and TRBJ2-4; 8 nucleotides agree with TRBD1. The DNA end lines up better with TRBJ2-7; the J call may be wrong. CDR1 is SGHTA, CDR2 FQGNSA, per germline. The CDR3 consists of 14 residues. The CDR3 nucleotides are TGTGTCAGCAAACCCACAATGACAGGGGACGAGCAGTACTTC. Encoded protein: CVSKPTMTGDEQYF.

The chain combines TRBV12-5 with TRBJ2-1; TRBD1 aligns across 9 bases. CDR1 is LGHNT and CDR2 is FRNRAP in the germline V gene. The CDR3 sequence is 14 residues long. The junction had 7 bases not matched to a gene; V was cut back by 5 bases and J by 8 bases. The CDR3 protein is CASGPGTGWDEQFF. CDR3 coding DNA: TGTGCTAGTGGTCCCGGGACAGGGTGGGATGAGCAGTTCTTC.

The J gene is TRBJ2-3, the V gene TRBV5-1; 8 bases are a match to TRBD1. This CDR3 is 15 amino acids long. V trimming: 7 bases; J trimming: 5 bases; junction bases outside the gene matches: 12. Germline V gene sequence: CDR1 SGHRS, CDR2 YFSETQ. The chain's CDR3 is CASAAGGVVGDTQYF. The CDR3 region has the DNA TGCGCCAGCGCTGCAGGGGGCGTGGTAGGAGATACGCAGTATTTT.

CDR3 amino acids: CSARDPRLTYEQYF. Written as DNA, the CDR3 is TGCAGTGCTAGAGATCCGAGACTAACCTACGAGCAGTACTTC. This sequence joins TRBV20-1 and TRBJ2-7; TRBD2 is a possible D gene (5 bases). CDR1 is DFQATT, CDR2 SNEGSKA, per germline (reference sequence). This CDR3 is built from 14 residues. V gave up 0 bases and J gave up 2 bases, with 11 bases separating them.

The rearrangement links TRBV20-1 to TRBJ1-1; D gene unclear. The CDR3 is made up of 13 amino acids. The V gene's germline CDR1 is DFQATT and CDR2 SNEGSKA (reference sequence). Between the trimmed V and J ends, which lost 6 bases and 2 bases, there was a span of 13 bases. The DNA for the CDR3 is TGCAGTGCCAAAATCCGGGCTAACACTGAAGCTTTCTTT. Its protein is CSAKIRANTEAFF.

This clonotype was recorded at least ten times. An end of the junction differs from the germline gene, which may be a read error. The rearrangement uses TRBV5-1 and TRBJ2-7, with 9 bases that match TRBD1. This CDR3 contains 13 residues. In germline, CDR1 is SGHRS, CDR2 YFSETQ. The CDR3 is CASSGGQGYEQYF. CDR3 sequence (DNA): TGTGCCAGCAGTGGGGGACAGGGCTACGAGCAGTACTTC.

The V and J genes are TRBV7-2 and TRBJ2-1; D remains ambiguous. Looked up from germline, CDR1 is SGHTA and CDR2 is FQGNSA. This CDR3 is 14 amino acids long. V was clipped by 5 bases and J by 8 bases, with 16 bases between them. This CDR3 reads CASSPGPARYEQFF. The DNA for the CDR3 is TGTGCCAGCAGCCCCGGACCGGCTCGGTATGAGCAGTTCTTC.

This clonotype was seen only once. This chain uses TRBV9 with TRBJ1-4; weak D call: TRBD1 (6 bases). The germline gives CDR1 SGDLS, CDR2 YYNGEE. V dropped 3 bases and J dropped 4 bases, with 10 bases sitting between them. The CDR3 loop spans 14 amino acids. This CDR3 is CASSGTDLNEKLFF. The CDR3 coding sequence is TGTGCCAGCAGCGGGACAGATCTTAATGAAAAACTGTTTTTT.

The DNA of the CDR3 is TGTGCCAGCAAAAGGGACTTTAGCACAGATACGCAGTATTTT. It codes for CASKRDFSTDTQYF. The rearrangement uses TRBV6-1 and TRBJ2-3; D might be TRBD2 (6 bases). The CDR3 is made up of 14 amino acids. Between the trimmed V and J ends, which lost 7 bases and 0 bases, there was a span of 11 bases. Germline-derived CDR1 and CDR2 are MNHNS and SASEGT.

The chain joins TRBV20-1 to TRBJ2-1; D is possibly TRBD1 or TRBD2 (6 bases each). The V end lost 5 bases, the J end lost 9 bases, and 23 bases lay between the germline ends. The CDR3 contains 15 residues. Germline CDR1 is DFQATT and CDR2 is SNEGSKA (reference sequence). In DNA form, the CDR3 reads TGCAGTGCTCATGGGGGCGGGGCAAAATGGGGTGAGCAGTTCTTC. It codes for CSAHGGGAKWGEQFF.

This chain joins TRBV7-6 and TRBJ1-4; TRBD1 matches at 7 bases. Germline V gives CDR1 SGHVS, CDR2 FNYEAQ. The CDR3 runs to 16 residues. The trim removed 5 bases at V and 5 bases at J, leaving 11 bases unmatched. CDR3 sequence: CASSAQGGRRNEKLFF. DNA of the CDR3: TGTGCCAGCAGCGCCCAGGGGGGAAGACGGAATGAAAAACTGTTTTTT.

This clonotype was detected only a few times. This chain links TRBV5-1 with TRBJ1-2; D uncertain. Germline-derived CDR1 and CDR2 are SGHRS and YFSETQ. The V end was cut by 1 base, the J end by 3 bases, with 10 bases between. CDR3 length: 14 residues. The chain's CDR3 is CASSLSGSYYGYTF. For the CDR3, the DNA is TGCGCCAGCAGCTTGAGTGGCAGCTACTATGGCTACACCTTC. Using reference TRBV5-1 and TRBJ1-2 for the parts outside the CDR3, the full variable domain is KAGVTQTPRYLIKTRGQQVTLSCSPISGHRSVSWYQQTPGQGLQFLFEYFSETQRNKGNFPGRFSGRQFSNSRSEMNVSTLELGDSALYLCASSLSGSYYGYTFGSGTRLTVV.

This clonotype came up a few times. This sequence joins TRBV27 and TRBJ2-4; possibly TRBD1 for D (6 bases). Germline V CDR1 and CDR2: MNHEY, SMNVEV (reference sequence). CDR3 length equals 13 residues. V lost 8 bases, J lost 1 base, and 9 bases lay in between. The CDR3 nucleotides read TGTGCCAGCCGGACAGCGGCCAAAAACATTCAGTACTTC. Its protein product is CASRTAAKNIQYF.

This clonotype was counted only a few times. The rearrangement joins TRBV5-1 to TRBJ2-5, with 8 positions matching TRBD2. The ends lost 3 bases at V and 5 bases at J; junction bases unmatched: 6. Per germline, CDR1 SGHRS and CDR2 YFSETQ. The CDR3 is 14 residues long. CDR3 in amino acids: CASSSGGPRETQYF. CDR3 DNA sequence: TGCGCCAGCAGCTCGGGGGGGCCGAGGGAGACCCAGTACTTC.

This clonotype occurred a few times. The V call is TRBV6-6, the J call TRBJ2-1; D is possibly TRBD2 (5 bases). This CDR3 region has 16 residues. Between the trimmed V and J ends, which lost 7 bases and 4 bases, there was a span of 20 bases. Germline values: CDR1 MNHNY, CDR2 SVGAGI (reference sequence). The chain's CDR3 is CASIDTAAQSYNEQFF. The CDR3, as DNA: TGTGCCAGCATCGACACAGCGGCTCAATCGTACAATGAGCAGTTCTTC.

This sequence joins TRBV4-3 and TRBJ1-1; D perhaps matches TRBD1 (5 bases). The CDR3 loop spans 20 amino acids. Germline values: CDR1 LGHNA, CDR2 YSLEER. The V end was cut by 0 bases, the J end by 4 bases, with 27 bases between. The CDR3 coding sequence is TGCGCCAGCAGCCAAGACCTTTTGGAGGGACGAAGAAGGGGTAGCACTGAAGCTTTCTTT. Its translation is CASSQDLLEGRRRGSTEAFF.

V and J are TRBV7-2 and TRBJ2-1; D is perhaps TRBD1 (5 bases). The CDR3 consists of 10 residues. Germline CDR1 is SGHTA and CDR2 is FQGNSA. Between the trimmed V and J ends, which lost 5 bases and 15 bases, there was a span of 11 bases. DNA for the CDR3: TGTGCCAGCAGCGCGGCAGGGCTGTTCTTC. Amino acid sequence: CASSAAGLFF.

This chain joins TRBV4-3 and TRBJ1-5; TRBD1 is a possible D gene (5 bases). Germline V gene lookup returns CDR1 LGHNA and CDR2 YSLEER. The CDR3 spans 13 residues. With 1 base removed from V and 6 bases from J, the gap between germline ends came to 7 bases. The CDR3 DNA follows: TGCGCCAGCAGCCAAGGGCAGGGTCAGCCCCAGCATTTT. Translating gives CASSQGQGQPQHF.

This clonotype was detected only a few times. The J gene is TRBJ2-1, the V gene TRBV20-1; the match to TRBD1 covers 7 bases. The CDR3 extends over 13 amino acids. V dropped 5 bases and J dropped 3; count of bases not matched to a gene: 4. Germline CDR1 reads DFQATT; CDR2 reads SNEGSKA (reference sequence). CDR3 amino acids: CSAPDRVYNEQFF. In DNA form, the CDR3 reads TGCAGTGCTCCTGACAGGGTCTACAATGAGCAGTTCTTC.

The CDR3 bases are TGTGCCAGCGGGCCCCCTTCCGAGCAGTACTTC. The encoded protein is CASGPPSEQYF. This chain connects TRBV12-3 or TRBV12-4 to TRBJ2-7; D is ambiguous. The CDR3 contains 11 residues. V lost 8 bases and J lost 6, with 11 bases in between.

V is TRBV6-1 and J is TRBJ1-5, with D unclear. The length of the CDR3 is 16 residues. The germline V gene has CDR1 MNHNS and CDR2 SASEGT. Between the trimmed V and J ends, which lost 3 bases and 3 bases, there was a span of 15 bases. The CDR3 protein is CASSEKRQLDNQPQHF. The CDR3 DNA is TGTGCCAGCAGTGAGAAACGGCAGCTAGACAATCAGCCCCAGCATTTT.

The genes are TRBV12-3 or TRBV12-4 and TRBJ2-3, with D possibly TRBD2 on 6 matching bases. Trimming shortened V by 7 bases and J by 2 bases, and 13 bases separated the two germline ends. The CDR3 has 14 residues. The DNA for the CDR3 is TGTGCCAGCAATCCTAGCGCCCACACAGATACGCAGTATTTT. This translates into CASNPSAHTDTQYF.

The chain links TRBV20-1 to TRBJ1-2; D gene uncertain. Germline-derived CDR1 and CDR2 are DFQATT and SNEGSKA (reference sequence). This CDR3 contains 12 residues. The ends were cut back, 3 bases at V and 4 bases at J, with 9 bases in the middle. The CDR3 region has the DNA TGCAGTGCTAGTAAGCCAGGCTATGGCTACACCTTC. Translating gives CSASKPGYGYTF.

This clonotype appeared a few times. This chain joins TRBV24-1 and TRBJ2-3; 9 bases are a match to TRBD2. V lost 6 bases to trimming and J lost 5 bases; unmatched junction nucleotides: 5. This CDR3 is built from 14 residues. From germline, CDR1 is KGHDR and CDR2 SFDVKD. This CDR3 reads CATSSGGPLDTQYF. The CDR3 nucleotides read TGTGCCACCAGTAGCGGGGGGCCGTTAGATACGCAGTATTTT.

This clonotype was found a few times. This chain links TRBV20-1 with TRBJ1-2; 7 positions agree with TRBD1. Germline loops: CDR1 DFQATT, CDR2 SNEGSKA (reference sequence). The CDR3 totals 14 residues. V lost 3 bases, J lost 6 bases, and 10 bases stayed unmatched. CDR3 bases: TGCAGTGCTAGCGACCGACAGGGTTACGATGGCTACACCTTC. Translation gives CSASDRQGYDGYTF.

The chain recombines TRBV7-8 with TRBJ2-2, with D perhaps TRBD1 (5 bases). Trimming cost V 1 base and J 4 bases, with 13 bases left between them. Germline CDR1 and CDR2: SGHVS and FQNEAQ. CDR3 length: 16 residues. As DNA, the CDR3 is TGTGCCAGCAGCTTAGAAGCAGGGATGAGCACCGGGGAGCTGTTTTTT. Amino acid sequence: CASSLEAGMSTGELFF. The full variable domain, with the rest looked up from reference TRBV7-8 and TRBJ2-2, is GAGVSQSPRYKVAKRGQDVALRCDPISGHVSLFWYQQALGQGPEFLTYFQNEAQLDKSGLPSDRFFAERPEGSVSTLKIQRTQQEDSAVYLCASSLEAGMSTGELFFGEGSRLTVL.

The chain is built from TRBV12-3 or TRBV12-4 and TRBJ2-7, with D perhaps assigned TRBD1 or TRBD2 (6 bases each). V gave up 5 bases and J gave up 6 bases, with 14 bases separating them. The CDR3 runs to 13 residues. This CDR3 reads CASSPRGGREQYF. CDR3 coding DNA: TGTGCCAGCAGTCCCCGTGGGGGGCGCGAGCAGTACTTC.